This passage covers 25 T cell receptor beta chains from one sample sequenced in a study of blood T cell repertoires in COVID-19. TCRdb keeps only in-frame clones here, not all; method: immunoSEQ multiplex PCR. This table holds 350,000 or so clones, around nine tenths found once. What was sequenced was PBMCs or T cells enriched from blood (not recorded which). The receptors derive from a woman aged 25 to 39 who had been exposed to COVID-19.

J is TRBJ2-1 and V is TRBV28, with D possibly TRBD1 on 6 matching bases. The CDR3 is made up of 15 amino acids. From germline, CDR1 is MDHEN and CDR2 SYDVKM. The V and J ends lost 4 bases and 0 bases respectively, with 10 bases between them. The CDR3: CASSSGDSSYNEQFF. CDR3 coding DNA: TGTGCCAGCAGTTCAGGGGATAGCTCCTACAATGAGCAGTTCTTC.

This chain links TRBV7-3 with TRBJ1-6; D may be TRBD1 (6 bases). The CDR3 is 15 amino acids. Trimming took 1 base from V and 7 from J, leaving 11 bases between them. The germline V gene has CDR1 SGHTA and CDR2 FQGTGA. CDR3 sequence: CASSLSAGVNSPLHF. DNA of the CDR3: TGTGCCAGCAGCTTAAGCGCAGGGGTAAATTCACCCCTCCACTTT.

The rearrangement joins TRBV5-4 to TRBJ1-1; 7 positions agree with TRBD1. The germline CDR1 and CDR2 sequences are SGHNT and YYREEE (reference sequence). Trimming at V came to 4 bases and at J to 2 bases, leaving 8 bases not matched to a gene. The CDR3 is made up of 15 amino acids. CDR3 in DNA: TGTGCCAGCAGCGACTCCGGGACAGACAACACTGAAGCTTTCTTT. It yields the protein CASSDSGTDNTEAFF.

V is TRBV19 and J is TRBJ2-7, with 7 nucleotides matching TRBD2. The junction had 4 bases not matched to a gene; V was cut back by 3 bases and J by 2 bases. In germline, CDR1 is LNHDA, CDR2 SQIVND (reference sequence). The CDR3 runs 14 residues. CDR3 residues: CASSMSGGAYEQYF. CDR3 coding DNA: TGTGCCAGTAGTATGTCGGGAGGTGCCTACGAGCAGTACTTC.

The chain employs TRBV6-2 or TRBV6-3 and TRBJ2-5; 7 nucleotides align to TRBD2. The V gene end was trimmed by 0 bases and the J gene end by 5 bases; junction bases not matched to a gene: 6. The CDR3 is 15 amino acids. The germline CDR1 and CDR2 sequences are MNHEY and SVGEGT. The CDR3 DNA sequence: TGTGCCAGCAGTTACTCCGGGGGAGGGCGGGAGACCCAGTACTTC. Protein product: CASSYSGGGRETQYF.

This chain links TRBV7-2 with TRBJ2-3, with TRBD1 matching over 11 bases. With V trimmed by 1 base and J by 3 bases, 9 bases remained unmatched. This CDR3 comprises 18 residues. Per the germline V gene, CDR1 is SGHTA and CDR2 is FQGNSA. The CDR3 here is CASSLGTGGDQRTDTQYF. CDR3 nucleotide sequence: TGTGCCAGCAGCTTAGGGACAGGGGGCGACCAGAGAACAGATACGCAGTATTTT.

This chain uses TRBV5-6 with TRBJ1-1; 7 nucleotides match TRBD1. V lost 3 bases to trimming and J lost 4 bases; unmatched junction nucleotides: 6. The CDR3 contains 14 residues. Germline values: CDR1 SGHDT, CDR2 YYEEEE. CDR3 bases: TGTGCCAGCAGCTGGGGACAGCTTTTCACTGAAGCTTTCTTT. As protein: CASSWGQLFTEAFF.

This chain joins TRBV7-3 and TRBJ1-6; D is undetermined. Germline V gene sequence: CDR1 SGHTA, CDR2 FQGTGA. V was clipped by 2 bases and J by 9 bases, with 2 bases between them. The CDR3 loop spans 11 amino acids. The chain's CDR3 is CASSLRSPLHF. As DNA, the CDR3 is TGTGCCAGCAGCTTACGTTCACCCCTCCACTTT.

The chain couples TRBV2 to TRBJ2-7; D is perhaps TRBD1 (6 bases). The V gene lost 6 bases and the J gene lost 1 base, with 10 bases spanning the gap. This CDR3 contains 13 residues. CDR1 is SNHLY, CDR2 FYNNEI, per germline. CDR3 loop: CASRTGASYEQYF. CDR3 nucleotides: TGTGCCAGCAGGACAGGAGCATCCTACGAGCAGTACTTC.

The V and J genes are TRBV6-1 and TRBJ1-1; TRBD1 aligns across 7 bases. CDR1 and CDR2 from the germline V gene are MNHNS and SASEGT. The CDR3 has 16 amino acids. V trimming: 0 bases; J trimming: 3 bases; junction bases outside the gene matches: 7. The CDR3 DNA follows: TGTGCCAGCAGTGAAGCGCTGACAGGGTTGTACACTGAAGCTTTCTTT. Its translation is CASSEALTGLYTEAFF.

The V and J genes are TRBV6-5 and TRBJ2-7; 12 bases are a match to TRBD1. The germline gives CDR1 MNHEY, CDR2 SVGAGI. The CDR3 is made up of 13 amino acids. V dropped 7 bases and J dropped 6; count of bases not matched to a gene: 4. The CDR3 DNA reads TGTGCCAGCACCCCGGGACAGGGGGCCGAGCAGTACTTC. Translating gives CASTPGQGAEQYF.

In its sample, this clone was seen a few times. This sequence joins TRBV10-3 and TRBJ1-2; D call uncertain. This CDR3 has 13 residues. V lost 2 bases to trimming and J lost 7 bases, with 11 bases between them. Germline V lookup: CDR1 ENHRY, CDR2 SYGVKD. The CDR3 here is CAISEALGSGYTF. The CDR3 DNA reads TGTGCCATCAGTGAGGCCCTCGGGAGTGGCTACACCTTC.

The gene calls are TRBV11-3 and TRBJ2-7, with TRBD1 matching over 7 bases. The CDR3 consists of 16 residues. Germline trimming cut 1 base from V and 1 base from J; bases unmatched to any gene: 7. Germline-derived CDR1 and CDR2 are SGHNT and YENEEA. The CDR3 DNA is TGTGCCAGCAGCTTAGTAACAGGGGCTTCTTCCTACGAGCAGTACTTC. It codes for CASSLVTGASSYEQYF.

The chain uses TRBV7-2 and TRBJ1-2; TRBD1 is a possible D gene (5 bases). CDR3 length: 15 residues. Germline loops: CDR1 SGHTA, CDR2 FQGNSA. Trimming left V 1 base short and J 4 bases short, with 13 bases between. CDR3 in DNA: TGTGCCAGCAGCTTAGGGGCAGGGTTCGGCTATGGCTACACCTTC. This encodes CASSLGAGFGYGYTF.

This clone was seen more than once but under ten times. The DNA for the CDR3 is TGTGCCCACCGCGGGGAAGTGGGCACTGAAGCTTTCTTT. Encoded protein: CAHRGEVGTEAFF. This chain links TRBV30 with TRBJ1-1; D remains unclear. The CDR3 is 13 residues long. Per germline, CDR1 GTSNPN and CDR2 SVGIG (reference sequence). V lost 8 bases and J lost 4, with 17 bases in between.

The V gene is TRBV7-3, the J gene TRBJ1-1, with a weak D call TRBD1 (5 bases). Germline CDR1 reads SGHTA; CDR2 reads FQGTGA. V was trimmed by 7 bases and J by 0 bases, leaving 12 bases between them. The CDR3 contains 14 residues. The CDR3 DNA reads TGTGCCAGCAAGAAGACAGCCATGAACACTGAAGCTTTCTTT. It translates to CASKKTAMNTEAFF.

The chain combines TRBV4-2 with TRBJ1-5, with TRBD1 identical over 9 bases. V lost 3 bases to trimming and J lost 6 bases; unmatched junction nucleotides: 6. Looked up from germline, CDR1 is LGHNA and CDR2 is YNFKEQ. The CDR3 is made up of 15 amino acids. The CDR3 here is CASSQGQGGGQPQHF. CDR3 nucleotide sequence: TGTGCCAGCAGCCAGGGACAGGGAGGGGGTCAGCCCCAGCATTTT.

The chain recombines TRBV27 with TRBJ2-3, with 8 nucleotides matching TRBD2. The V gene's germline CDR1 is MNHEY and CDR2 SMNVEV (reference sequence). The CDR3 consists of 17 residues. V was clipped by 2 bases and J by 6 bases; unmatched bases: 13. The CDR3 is CASSLRPAGGPQDTQYF. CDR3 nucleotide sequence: TGTGCCAGCAGTTTACGGCCTGCGGGAGGCCCTCAGGATACGCAGTATTTT.

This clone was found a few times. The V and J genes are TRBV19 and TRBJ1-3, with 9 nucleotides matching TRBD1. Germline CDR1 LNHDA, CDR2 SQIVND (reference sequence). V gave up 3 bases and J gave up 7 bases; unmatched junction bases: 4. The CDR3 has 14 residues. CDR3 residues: CASSITGQGNTIYF. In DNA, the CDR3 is TGTGCCAGTAGTATTACTGGACAGGGGAACACCATATATTTT.

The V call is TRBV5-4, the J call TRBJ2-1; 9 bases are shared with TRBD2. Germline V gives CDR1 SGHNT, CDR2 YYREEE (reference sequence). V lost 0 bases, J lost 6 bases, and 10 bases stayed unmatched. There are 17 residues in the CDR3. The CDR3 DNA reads TGTGCCAGCAGCTTGGGAAGCGGGACTAGCCGGATCAATGAGCAGTTCTTC. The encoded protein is CASSLGSGTSRINEQFF.

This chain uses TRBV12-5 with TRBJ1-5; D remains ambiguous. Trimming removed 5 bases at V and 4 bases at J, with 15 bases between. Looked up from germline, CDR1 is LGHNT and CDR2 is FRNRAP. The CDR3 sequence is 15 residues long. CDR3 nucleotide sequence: TGTGCTAGTGGTCGGTGGGAGGGAAGGAATCAGCCCCAGCATTTT. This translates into CASGRWEGRNQPQHF.

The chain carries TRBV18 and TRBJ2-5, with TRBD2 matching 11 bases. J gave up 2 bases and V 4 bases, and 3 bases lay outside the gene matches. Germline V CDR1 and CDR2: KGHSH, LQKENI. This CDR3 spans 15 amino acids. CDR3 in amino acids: CASSLGLAVQETQYF. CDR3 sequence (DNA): TGTGCCAGCTCACTGGGACTAGCGGTACAAGAGACCCAGTACTTC.

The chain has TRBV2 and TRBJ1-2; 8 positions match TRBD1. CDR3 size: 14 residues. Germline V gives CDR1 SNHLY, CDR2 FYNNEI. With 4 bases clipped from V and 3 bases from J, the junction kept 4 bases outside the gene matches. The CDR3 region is CASSGSTGDYGYTF. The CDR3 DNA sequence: TGTGCCAGCAGTGGGTCGACAGGGGACTATGGCTACACCTTC.

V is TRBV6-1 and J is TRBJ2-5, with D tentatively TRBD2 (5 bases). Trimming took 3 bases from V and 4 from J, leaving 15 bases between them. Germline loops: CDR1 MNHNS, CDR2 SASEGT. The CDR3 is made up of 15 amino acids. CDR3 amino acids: CASSDGLAFGETQYF. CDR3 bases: TGTGCCAGCAGTGACGGACTTGCGTTTGGAGAGACCCAGTACTTC.

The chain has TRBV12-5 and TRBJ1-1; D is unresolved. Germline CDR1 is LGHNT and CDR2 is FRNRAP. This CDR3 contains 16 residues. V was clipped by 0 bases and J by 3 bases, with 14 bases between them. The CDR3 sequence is CASGLVGSLGDTEAFF. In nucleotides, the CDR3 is TGTGCTAGTGGTTTGGTAGGGTCCCTGGGAGACACTGAAGCTTTCTTT.